This record concerns one T cell receptor beta chain sequence. Per the germline V gene, CDR1 is SGHAT and CDR2 is FQNNGV. The CDR3 is 19 amino acids. V lost 1 base, J lost 0 bases, and 16 bases lay in between. The data were obtained in a study of T cell responses to AZD1222 COVID-19 vaccine. The table came from immunoSEQ multiplex PCR; TCRdb's copy has only in-frame clones and leaves some out. This table holds over 130,000 clones, about 90% found once. The genes are TRBV11-2 and TRBJ2-6; the D is unclear. The receptor's source is an adult who received the MenACWY meningococcal vaccine as a control. Sequenced material: peripheral blood, taken 28 days after the second dose of the MenACWY control vaccine. The CDR3 bases are TGTGCCAGCAGCTTAGTACGGCCCTTTGCGCCCTCTGGGGCCAACGTCCTGACTTTC. It codes for CASSLVRPFAPSGANVLTF.